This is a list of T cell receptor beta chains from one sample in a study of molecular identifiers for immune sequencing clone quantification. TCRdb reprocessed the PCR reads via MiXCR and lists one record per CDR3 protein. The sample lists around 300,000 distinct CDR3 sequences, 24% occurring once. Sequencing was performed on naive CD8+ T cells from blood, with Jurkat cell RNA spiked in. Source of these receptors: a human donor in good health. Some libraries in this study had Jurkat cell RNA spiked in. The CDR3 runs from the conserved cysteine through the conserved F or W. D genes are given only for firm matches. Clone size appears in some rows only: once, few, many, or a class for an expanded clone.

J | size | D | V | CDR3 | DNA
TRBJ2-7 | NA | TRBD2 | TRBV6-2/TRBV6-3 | CASSTREGRYEQYF | TGTGCCAGCAGTACCCGGGAGGGCCGCTACGAGCAGTACTTC
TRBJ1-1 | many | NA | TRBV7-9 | CASGGDRANTEAFF | TGTGCCAGCGGGGGGGACCGGGCGAACACTGAAGCTTTCTTT
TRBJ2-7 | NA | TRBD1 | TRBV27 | CASSAGQVVGEQYF | TGTGCCAGCAGTGCCGGACAGGTGGTGGGGGAGCAGTACTTC
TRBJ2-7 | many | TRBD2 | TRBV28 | CASSLPDMSTGGARDEQYF | TGTGCCAGCAGTTTGCCCGATATGTCCACGGGGGGGGCGAGGGACGAGCAGTACTTC
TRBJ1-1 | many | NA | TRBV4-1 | CASSQAKDTEAFF | TGCGCCAGCAGCCAGGCCAAGGACACTGAAGCTTTCTTT
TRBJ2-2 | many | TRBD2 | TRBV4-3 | CASSQAGTSGGPTGELFF | TGCGCCAGCAGCCAAGCCGGGACTAGCGGGGGCCCAACCGGGGAGCTGTTTTTT
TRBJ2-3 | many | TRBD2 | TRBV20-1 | CSARDSGRADTQYF | TGCAGTGCTAGGGATAGCGGGAGGGCAGATACGCAGTATTTT
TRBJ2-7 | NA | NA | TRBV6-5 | CASSPRVEGEQYF | TGTGCCAGCAGCCCCAGGGTTGAGGGCGAGCAGTACTTC
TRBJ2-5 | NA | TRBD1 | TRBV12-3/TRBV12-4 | CASSSRTGGLETQYF | TGTGCCAGCAGTTCTCGGACAGGGGGTTTAGAGACCCAGTACTTC
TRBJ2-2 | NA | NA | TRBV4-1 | CARRPARGPGELFF | TGCGCCCGCCGCCCAGCGCGGGGGCCCGGGGAGCTGTTTTTT
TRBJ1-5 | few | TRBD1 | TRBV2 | CASSEALPDRVSVQPQHF | TGTGCCAGCAGTGAAGCGCTTCCCGACAGGGTGTCCGTCCAGCCCCAGCATTTT
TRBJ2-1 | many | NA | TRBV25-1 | CASEKASYNEQFF | TGTGCCAGCGAGAAAGCCAGCTACAATGAGCAGTTCTTC
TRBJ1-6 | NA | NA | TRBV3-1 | CASSPAPPDSYNSPLHF | TGTGCCAGCAGCCCGGCGCCCCCGGACTCCTATAATTCACCCCTCCACTTT
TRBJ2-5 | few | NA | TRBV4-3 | CASSQVWAPRETQYF | TGCGCCAGCAGCCAAGTGTGGGCGCCTCGCGAGACCCAGTACTTC
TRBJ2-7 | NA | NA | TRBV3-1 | CASRQGGQAVVEQYF | TGTGCCAGCCGCCAAGGTGGCCAGGCGGTCGTCGAGCAGTACTTC
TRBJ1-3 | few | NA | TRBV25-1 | CASSEYEAGNTIYF | TGTGCCAGCAGTGAATACGAAGCTGGAAACACCATATATTTT
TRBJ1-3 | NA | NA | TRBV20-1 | CSASTGDPGNTIYF | TGCAGTGCTAGTACAGGAGACCCTGGAAACACCATATATTTT
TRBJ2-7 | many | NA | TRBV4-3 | CASSQGPGLEQYF | TGCGCCAGCAGCCAAGGTCCAGGGCTCGAGCAGTACTTC
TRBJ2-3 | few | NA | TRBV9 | CASSVVRETDTQYF | TGTGCCAGCAGCGTAGTGAGGGAAACAGATACGCAGTATTTT
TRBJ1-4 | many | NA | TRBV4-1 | CASSQAPGPIVEKLFF | TGCGCCAGCAGCCAAGCTCCGGGACCAATAGTTGAAAAACTGTTTTTT
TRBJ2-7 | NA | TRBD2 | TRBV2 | CASSDPAGDYEQYF | TGTGCCAGCAGTGACCCAGCGGGGGACTACGAGCAGTACTTC
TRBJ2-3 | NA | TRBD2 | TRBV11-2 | CASSLAPGTSATDTQYF | TGTGCCAGCAGCTTAGCCCCCGGGACTAGTGCCACAGATACGCAGTATTTT
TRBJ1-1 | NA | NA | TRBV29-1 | CSVDGGRGAEAFF | TGCAGCGTTGATGGGGGGCGCGGGGCTGAAGCTTTCTTT
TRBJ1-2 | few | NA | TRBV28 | CASSQQEMLNYGYTF | TGTGCCAGCAGCCAACAGGAGATGCTTAACTATGGCTACACCTTC
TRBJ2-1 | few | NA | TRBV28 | CASNLRGVGSNNEQFF | TGTGCCAGCAACCTCAGGGGGGTGGGCTCCAACAATGAGCAGTTCTTC
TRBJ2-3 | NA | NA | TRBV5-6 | CASGLLGGHNTDTQYF | TGTGCCAGCGGCTTGTTGGGGGGGCACAACACAGATACGCAGTATTTT
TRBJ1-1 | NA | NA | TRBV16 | CASSHRGATMNTEAFF | TGTGCCAGCAGCCACCGCGGGGCAACTATGAACACTGAAGCTTTCTTT
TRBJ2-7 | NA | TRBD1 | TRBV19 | CASSSGDREYYEQYF | TGTGCCAGTAGTTCCGGGGACAGGGAATACTACGAGCAGTACTTC
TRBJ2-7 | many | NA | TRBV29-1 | CSVLGSGYEQYF | TGCAGCGTTCTGGGATCGGGGTACGAGCAGTACTTC
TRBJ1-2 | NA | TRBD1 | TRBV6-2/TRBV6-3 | CASSYSTTGDEIRSGYGYTF | TGTGCCAGCAGTTATTCCACCACAGGGGACGAGATCAGGTCCGGCTATGGCTACACCTTC
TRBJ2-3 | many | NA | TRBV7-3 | CASSSSLEVRTDTQYF | TGTGCCAGCAGCTCCTCCCTAGAAGTCAGAACAGATACGCAGTATTTT
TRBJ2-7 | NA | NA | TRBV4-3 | CASSQGPGSEQYF | TGCGCCAGCAGCCAAGGTCCAGGGTCCGAGCAGTACTTC
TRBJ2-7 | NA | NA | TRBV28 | CASSFFRASSAPSF | TGTGCCAGCAGTTTCTTCCGGGCCTCCTCCGCGCCGTCCTTC
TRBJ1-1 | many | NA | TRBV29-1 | CSVEEGGAEAFF | TGCAGCGTTGAGGAGGGAGGCGCTGAAGCTTTCTTT
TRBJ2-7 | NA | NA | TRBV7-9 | CASSVDGAYEQYF | TGTGCCAGCAGCGTGGACGGGGCGTACGAGCAGTACTTC
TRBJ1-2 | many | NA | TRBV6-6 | CASSYLRDGGNYGYTF | TGTGCCAGCAGTTACCTCCGGGACGGAGGTAACTATGGCTACACCTTC
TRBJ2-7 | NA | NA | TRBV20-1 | CSATMVGATTYEQYF | TGCAGTGCTACGATGGTCGGGGCGACCACCTACGAGCAGTACTTC
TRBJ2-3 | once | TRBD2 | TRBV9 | CASSVVSGGPTDMQYF | TGTGCCAGCAGCGTAGTAAGCGGGGGGCCCACAGATATGCAGTATTTT
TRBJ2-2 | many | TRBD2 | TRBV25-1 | CASSTDWGGTGELFF | TGTGCCAGCAGTACCGATTGGGGGGGTACCGGGGAGCTGTTTTTT
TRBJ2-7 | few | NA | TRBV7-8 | CASAYRDSYEQYF | TGTGCCAGCGCATACAGGGACTCCTACGAGCAGTACTTC
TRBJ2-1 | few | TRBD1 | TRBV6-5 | CASSYEGTGMPTLHNEQFF | TGTGCCAGCAGTTACGAAGGGACAGGGATGCCCACCCTACACAATGAGCAGTTCTTC
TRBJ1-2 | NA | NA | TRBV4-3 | CASSQDALTGATNYGYTF | TGCGCCAGCAGCCAAGATGCCCTCACGGGTGCTACTAACTATGGCTACACCTTC
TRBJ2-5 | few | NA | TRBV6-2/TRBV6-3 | CASTLIWASQETQYF | TGTGCCAGCACCCTCATATGGGCCTCCCAAGAGACCCAGTACTTC
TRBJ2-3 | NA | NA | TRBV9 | CASSQIALAPADTQYF | TGTGCCAGCAGCCAAATCGCCCTAGCGCCCGCCGATACGCAGTATTTT
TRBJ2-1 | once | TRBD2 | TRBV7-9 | CASSSLLSGSPYNEQFF | TGTGCCAGCAGCTCGCTACTAAGCGGGAGCCCCTACAATGAGCAGTTCTTC
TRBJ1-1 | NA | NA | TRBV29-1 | CCVSVNTEAFF | TGCTGCGTTTCAGTGAACACTGAAGCTTTCTTT
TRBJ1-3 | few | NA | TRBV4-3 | CASSQDRQSSGNTIYF | TGCGCCAGCAGCCAAGACAGACAGAGCTCTGGAAACACCATATATTTT
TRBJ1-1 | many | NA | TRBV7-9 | CASSLSPGRRRPKAFF | TGTGCCAGCAGCTTATCTCCGGGAAGGAGAAGGCCGAAGGCTTTCTTT
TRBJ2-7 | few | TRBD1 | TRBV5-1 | CASSQTDRILYEQYF | TGCGCCAGCAGCCAAACGGACAGGATCCTCTACGAGCAGTACTTC
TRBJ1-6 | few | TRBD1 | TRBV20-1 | CSAQPFETGGNSPLHF | TGCAGTGCCCAACCCTTCGAGACAGGGGGGAATTCACCCCTCCACTTT
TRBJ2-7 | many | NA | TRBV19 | CASSPILSYEQYF | TGTGCCAGTAGTCCCATTCTCTCCTACGAGCAGTACTTC
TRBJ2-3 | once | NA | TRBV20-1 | CSATDGTDTQYF | TGCAGTGCTACTGATGGCACAGATACGCAGTATTTT
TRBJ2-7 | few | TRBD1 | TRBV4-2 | CASSQAAGTGGFYEQYF | TGTGCCAGCAGCCAGGCAGCCGGGACAGGGGGCTTCTACGAGCAGTACTTC